The 8 T cell receptor beta chains given below trace back to one sample, sequenced in a study of blood T cell repertoires in COVID-19. Generated by immunoSEQ multiplex PCR, the TCRdb table keeps only in-frame clones and is missing some. The table has about 50,000 clones, around 81% seen once; the top ten hold under 30%. The sequenced sample was peripheral blood. Receptor source: an elderly woman with COVID-19, enrolled during active disease.

The genes are TRBV9 and TRBJ1-1; 8 nucleotides agree with TRBD1. The V gene's germline CDR1 is SGDLS and CDR2 YYNGEE. V gave up 0 bases and J gave up 4 bases; unmatched junction bases: 8. CDR3 length: 16 amino acids. The CDR3 coding sequence is TGTGCCAGCAGCGTAGGACAGGGGACATTTATCACTGAAGCTTTCTTT. Its translation is CASSVGQGTFITEAFF.

The V and J genes are TRBV2 and TRBJ2-2; 12 bases line up with TRBD2. From germline, CDR1 is SNHLY and CDR2 FYNNEI. Losses at the gene ends were 6 bases for V and 3 bases for J; bases not matched to a gene: 5. The CDR3 covers 16 residues. The chain's CDR3 is CASSRLAGVYTGELFF. In nucleotides, the CDR3 is TGTGCCAGCAGCCGACTAGCGGGAGTTTACACCGGGGAGCTGTTTTTT.

The chain carries TRBV18 and TRBJ2-2; 8 bases are a match to TRBD1. Unmatched junction bases numbered 3, after V lost 5 bases and J lost 1 base. The CDR3 is 15 residues long. CDR1 and CDR2 from the germline V gene are KGHSH and LQKENI. Here the CDR3 reads CASSTDRENTGELFF. The DNA of the CDR3 is TGTGCCAGCTCAACGGACAGGGAGAACACCGGGGAGCTGTTTTTT. The full variable domain, rest sourced from reference TRBV18 and TRBJ2-2, is NAGVMQNPRHLVRRRGQEARLRCSPMKGHSHVYWYRQLPEEGLKFMVYLQKENIIDESGMPKERFSAEFPKEGPSILRIQQVVRGDSAAYFCASSTDRENTGELFFGEGSRLTVL.

The CDR3 here is CASSVEGQVGAYNEQFF. CDR3 nucleotides: TGTGCCAGCAGCGTAGAGGGACAGGTTGGCGCCTACAATGAGCAGTTCTTC. This chain links TRBV9 with TRBJ2-1, with TRBD1 identical over 8 bases. CDR1 SGDLS and CDR2 YYNGEE come from the germline V gene. The CDR3 has 17 residues. The J segment lost 2 bases and the V segment lost 0 bases, leaving 7 bases of the junction unmatched. Full variable domain (remainder filled in from reference TRBV9 and TRBJ2-1): DSGVTQTPKHLITATGQRVTLRCSPRSGDLSVYWYQQSLDQGLQFLIQYYNGEERAKGNILERFSAQQFPDLHSELNLSSLELGDSALYFCASSVEGQVGAYNEQFFGPGTRLTVL.

The gene calls are TRBV28 and TRBJ2-7, with 8 bases identical to TRBD1. Trimming cost V 4 bases and J 5 bases; bases outside gene matches: 13. The germline CDR1 and CDR2 sequences are MDHEN and SYDVKM. CDR3 length: 16 amino acids. CDR3 DNA: TGTGCCAGCAGTTACCTGCGCAGGGGGCCGGTGAACGAGCAGTACTTC. Protein sequence: CASSYLRRGPVNEQYF.

The chain couples TRBV19 to TRBJ2-2, with D perhaps TRBD1 (5 bases). The V end was cut by 5 bases, the J end by 2 bases, with 12 bases between. Germline CDR1 reads LNHDA; CDR2 reads SQIVND (reference sequence). The CDR3 totals 15 residues. The CDR3 sequence is CASSWGRVNTGELFF. CDR3 sequence (DNA): TGTGCCAGTAGTTGGGGCAGGGTTAACACCGGGGAGCTGTTTTTT. Supplemented by reference TRBV19 and TRBJ2-2, the full variable domain reads DGGITQSPKYLFRKEGQNVTLSCEQNLNHDAMYWYRQDPGQGLRLIYYSQIVNDFQKGDIAEGYSVSREKKESFPLTVTSAQKNPTAFYLCASSWGRVNTGELFFGEGSRLTVL.

The gene calls are TRBV11-2 and TRBJ1-2, with TRBD1 matching over 9 bases. Germline CDR1 SGHAT, CDR2 FQNNGV. With V trimmed by 7 bases and J by 7 bases, 10 bases remained unmatched. The CDR3 runs 14 residues. Here the CDR3 reads CASTPTGQGGGYTF. The CDR3 nucleotides read TGTGCCAGCACCCCGACGGGACAGGGTGGTGGCTACACCTTC.

The rearrangement links TRBV9 to TRBJ2-7, with TRBD2 identical over 7 bases. V gave up 7 bases and J gave up 5 bases; unmatched junction bases: 9. The CDR3 is 13 residues long. Germline V gene sequence: CDR1 SGDLS, CDR2 YYNGEE. The CDR3 sequence: CASAKGGANEQYF. The CDR3, as DNA: TGTGCCAGCGCAAAGGGAGGGGCCAACGAGCAGTACTTC.